Detailed here is one T cell receptor (beta chain). The antigen it recognizes is unknown. No base-level quality is on record; no much larger clone is a single base apart. These data belong to a study of cytomegalovirus exposure and HLA in healthy donors (TCRdb year 2017). General notes on the study: An earlier analysis of approximately 550 of the donors reported about 250 Gb of sequence data and around 120 million unique TCR beta sequences from some 180 million T cells. Of the 300 to 450 genotyped donors, around 81% fell in the genetic ancestry cluster associated with self-reported Caucasian donors. All discovery cohort repertoires had been generated using a single sequencing platform. About five DR-DQ haplotypes were treated as single units for association and clustering because of strong linkage in the cohort. An early release covering more than 500 HLA-typed donors comprised 250 to 350 gigabases of sequencing data and 65 million to 100 million unique TCR sequences. In the later analysis, no new phenotypic data were used to find candidate immune exposures; instead, reliance was placed on TCR beta sequences and their occurrence across donors. High-throughput TCR immunosequencing, statistical association of individual TCRs with disease status, and machine learning were combined to predict cytomegalovirus infection status. To study patterns of TCR occurrence, a later analysis re-analyzed previously published TCR beta repertoires from hundreds of donors and added high-resolution HLA genotyping. Typing coverage varied by locus: about 629-640 donors for A, B, C, DRB1 and DQB1; 522 for DQA1; approximately 570 for DPA1; around 450 for DPB1. In a later genetic analysis, genome-wide SNP genotypes for about 55% of the roughly 700 donors were used, and that subset was treated as a discovery cohort. The study used immunosequencing to profile the T cell repertoires of 600 to 850 subjects and linked those repertoires to cytomegalovirus serostatus. The study was designed to test whether signatures of past pathogen exposure could be identified by cataloging public T cell receptors. Across approximately 400 genotyped donors of the cohort, an average of about 220,000 unique TCR beta nucleotide sequences per donor were sequenced, and roughly 20% of those sequences were non-productive. Along with the approximately 670-subject first cohort, a separate validation cohort of roughly 110 different subjects was used. Donor age, sex, ethnicity and CMV serostatus were collected together with the repertoire data. In an earlier analysis of 500 to 650 of the donors, high-throughput TCR beta sequencing was used to judge whether each TCR beta V gene segment behaved as functional or pseudogenic. HLA typing covered class I and class II loci at four-digit resolution.

Library preparation was by the immunoSEQ multiplex PCR assay. For the multiplex PCR, a mixture combining 60 forward primers for TCR Vbeta segments and 13 reverse primers for TCR Jbeta segments was used. The CDR3 region of rearranged TCR beta genes was amplified from genomic DNA with a multiplex PCR assay. On the Illumina HiSeq System, the amplified TCR beta libraries were sequenced as 87-base-pair reads. The original methods were these. A later analysis tallied tens of millions of unique TCR beta chains across the 700 or so repertoires, and around 10 million of those chains were shared by two or more donors. A nearest-neighbor algorithm error-corrected the raw reads and collapsed the reads into unique sequences, merging closely related sequences to remove PCR and sequencing errors. CDR3 sequences were aligned to IMGT reference sequences to assign V, D and J gene segments. Each retained sequence needed at least a six-nucleotide match to both a V gene segment and a J gene segment. Rearrangements were called productive when the CDR3 lacked stop codons and stayed in frame with V and J; all others were non-productive. Following IMGT convention, CDR3 was defined as the stretch from the second conserved V-encoded cysteine up to the conserved J-encoded phenylalanine. The earlier analysis of 587 of the donors excluded sequences that lacked an unambiguous match to a single V gene segment. An earlier analysis of 587 of the donors classified V segments as functional when productive rearrangements were above 56.7% and as segregating when the standard deviation between donors was above 5%. To diagnose cytomegalovirus status from the catalog of TCR beta chain sequences, a statistical classification framework was built. In a later analysis, V and J genes were assigned by comparing TCR nucleotide sequences against IMGT/GENE-DB human TR gene sequences. In a later analysis, CDR3 sequences and most-parsimonious VDJ recombination scenarios were assigned using the TCRdist pipeline. In a later analysis, each TCR beta chain was defined by its CDR3 amino acid sequence together with its V-gene family, and reads without a unique V-gene family were excluded. To address suspected cross-contamination and a sequencing artifact, a later analysis removed 550 to 750 highly shared, low-generation-probability nucleotide sequences. In a later analysis, a clonal expansion index for each public chain was calculated from normalized within-repertoire ranks of inferred template counts. In a later analysis, generation probabilities were computed with a VDJ recombination model fitted to out-of-frame rearrangements, and the resulting probabilities were checked against IGoR. In a later analysis, TCR-TCR, TCR-HLA and TCR-CMV co-occurrence was scored with hypergeometric tests, and a repertoire-size bias correction was applied to TCR pairs. A later analysis estimated false discovery rates by permuting HLA or CMV assignments 20 times. A later analysis grouped co-occurring TCRs with DBSCAN, adding TCRdist sequence similarity when clustering within HLA-allele-positive subsets. Repertoires with fewer than 30,000 or more than 120,000 public chains, plus five repertoires with anomalous nucleotide sharing, were excluded from co-occurrence clustering. TCRdb took over this immuneACCESS table, retaining in-frame rearrangements with V and J assigned. Such tables are incomplete; in checked studies, under half of the missing clones stem from an unresolved V gene, and the remainder is unexplained. V and J calls and clone size are given by that table; D and trimming were obtained from the DNA. Within this sample are more than 90,000 clones, with around 69% of them counted one time only. 15% to 20% of the sample is taken by the ten largest.

The full study reports these points: In an earlier analysis of some 540 of the donors, most TCR beta V segments appeared in productive rearrangements about 90% or about 30% of the time, broadly matching IMGT annotations. According to a later analysis, parvovirus B19, influenza, CMV and Epstein-Barr virus appeared linked to several top co-occurrence clusters. The cohort was sequenced for TCR beta chains only, and without alpha or paired-chain data the features that could be detected were limited. The presence/absence analyses assumed that sequencing depth was roughly uniform across donors, and that assumption may not be true. A further reported finding was that TCR beta sequences accurately predicted the HLA-A and HLA-B alleles for most subjects in the first cohort. Assigning TCR associations to individual alleles was difficult when HLA alleles, especially DR and DQ, strongly co-occurred. The study gave a list of about 150 TCR beta chains associated with cytomegalovirus. In a later analysis, the rate of TCR association differed among HLA loci, with DRB1 alleles having the most associated TCRs and HLA-C alleles having the fewest. A few of the identified cytomegalovirus-associated TCR beta chains were confirmed in vitro to be specific for cytomegalovirus antigens. In both the original and validation cohorts, the classifier was reported to diagnose cytomegalovirus status with high specificity and sensitivity. In a later analysis, most CMV-associated TCR beta chains were found to appear HLA-restricted, with HLA associations seemingly driven largely by CMV exposure. Across donors, most TCR sequences were observed very rarely, whereas some public TCRs were present in many individuals. Correlated functional status among segregating V segments might reflect linkage disequilibrium, but an unknown experimental factor could not be ruled out. In a later genetic analysis, fewer N-insertions in productive TCRs were reported among donors in an Asian-associated ancestry cluster than the approximately 670-donor mean. Specific HLA alleles were associated with more than 15,000 TCR beta sequences at a false discovery rate of 0.05 in a later analysis. A group of highly shared sequence variants was considered likely to be a technical artifact of the sequencing pipeline. HLA typing was unavailable for some donors at each locus, so association tests used only the typed subset. It was suggested by the authors that the approach could potentially be generalized to other disease states and immunological phenotypes. An association between a missense DCLRE1C variant and V-gene and J-gene trimming of TCR beta chains was found in a later genetic analysis and replicated in an independent cohort. CMV serostatus was the only immune exposure information available for the cohort. The earlier analysis of 587 of the donors excluded some 16 rarely observed V segments, including chromosome 9 orphons, because counts were too low. Because the 87-base-pair reads could not distinguish some IMGT-functional V segments, including TRBV6-2 and TRBV6-3, those segments were excluded. A later analysis found that HLA-associated TCR beta chains were more clonally expanded and had lower generation probabilities than equally common non-associated chains.

Reading from cysteine to phenylalanine, the CDR3 counts 16 amino acids. Only the CDR3 DNA is retained, 48 bases long and in frame from the first base. CDR1 and CDR2 are drawn from the germline V gene: SGHDN, FVKESK. V has 4 bases trimmed and J has 5 bases trimmed; junction bases matching no gene number 7. The cohort consisted of 670 or so healthy bone marrow donors. At the time of sampling, every cohort member was nominally healthy, though immune exposures that went unrecorded were likely present. The donor was CMV seropositive and was included in the group of some 290 seropositive cohort members. Every donor gave a peripheral blood sample, and the peripheral blood mononuclear cells from that sample were used for TCR beta sequencing. The Qiagen DNeasy Blood Extraction Kit was used to extract genomic DNA from the blood cell samples.

The sample comprised PBMCs. The clonotype was recovered from a middle-aged man in good health and CMV-seropositive. This chain is built from TRBV14 and TRBJ2-3, with 12 bases matching TRBD1. The CDR3 has the sequence CASSPRDRGLLDTQYF. In nucleotide form, the sequence is TGTGCCAGCAGCCCTCGGGACAGGGGGCTTCTAGATACGCAGTATTTT.